This T cell receptor beta chain was identified in a study of T-cell reconstitution after alpha-beta-depleted transplantation in children. Unique molecular identifiers were used to barcode this TCRbeta library. TCRdb re-derived calls from the PCR reads in MiXCR, one entry per CDR3 protein. The sample comprises some 640,000 distinct CDR3 sequences, about 15% of which are singletons, and 1.1% rests with the top ten. This clonotype was picked up a small number of times. The CDR3 sequence is 12 residues long. V lost 8 bases and J lost 5, with 12 bases in between. Germline V gene data show CDR1 as MNHEY and CDR2 as SVGEGT.

The receptor was isolated from a human donor who donated a stem cell graft to a child with acute myeloid leukemia. The genes are TRBV6-2 or TRBV6-3 and TRBJ1-1; D gene unclear. The specimen was PBMCs from the stem cell graft donor, collected from the stem cell graft. CDR3 DNA sequence: TGTGCCAGCTCCTGGGCAACAACTGAAGCTTTCTTT. It encodes CASSWATTEAFF.